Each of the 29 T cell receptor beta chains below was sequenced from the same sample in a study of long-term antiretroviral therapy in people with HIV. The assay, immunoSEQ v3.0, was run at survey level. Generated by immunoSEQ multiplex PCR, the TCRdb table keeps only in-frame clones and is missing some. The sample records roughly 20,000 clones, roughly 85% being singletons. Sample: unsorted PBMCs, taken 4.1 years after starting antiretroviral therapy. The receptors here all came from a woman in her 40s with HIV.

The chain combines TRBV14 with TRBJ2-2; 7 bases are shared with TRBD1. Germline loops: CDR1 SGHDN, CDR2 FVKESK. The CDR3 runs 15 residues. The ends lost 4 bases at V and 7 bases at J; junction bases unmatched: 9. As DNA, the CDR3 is TGTGCCAGCAGCCCTCCCGGGACAGTGGTCGGGGAGCTGTTTTTT. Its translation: CASSPPGTVVGELFF.

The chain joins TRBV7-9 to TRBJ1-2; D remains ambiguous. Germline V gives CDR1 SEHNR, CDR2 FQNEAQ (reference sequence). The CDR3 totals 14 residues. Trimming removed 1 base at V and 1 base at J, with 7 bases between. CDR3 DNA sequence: TGTGCCAGCAGCTTAGATGAGGGTAACTATGGCTACACCTTC. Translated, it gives CASSLDEGNYGYTF.

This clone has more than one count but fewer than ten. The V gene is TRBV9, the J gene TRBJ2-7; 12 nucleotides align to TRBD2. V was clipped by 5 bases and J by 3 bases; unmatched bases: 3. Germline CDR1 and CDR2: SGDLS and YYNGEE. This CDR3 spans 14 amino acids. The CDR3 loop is CASSQTSGSYEQYF. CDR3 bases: TGTGCCAGCAGTCAGACTAGCGGGAGCTACGAGCAGTACTTC.

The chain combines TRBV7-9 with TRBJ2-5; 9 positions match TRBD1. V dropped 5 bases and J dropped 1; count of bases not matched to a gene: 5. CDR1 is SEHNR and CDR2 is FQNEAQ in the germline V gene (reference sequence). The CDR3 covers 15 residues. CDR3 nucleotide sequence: TGTGCCAGCAGCGCCGGGACAGGGATCCAAGAGACCCAGTACTTC. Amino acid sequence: CASSAGTGIQETQYF.

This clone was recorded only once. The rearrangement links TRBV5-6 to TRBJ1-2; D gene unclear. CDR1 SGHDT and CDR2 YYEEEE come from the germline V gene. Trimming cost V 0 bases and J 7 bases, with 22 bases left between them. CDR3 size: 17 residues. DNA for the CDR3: TGTGCCAGCAGCTTGGAGACTTCCGGGAGAGGATACGGTGGCTACACCTTC. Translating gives CASSLETSGRGYGGYTF.

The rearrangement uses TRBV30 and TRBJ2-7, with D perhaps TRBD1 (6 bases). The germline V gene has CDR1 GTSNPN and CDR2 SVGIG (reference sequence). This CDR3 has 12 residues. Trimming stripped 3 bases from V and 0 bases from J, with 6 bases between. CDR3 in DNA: TGTGCCTGGAGAGGGGGCTCCTACGAGCAGTACTTC. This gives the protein CAWRGGSYEQYF.

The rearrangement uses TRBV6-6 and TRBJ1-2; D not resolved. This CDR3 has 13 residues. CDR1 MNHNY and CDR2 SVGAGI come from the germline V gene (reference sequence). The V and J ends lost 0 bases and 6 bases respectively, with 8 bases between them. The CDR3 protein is CASSYSLGNGYTF. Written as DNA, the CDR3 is TGTGCCAGCAGTTACTCATTGGGGAATGGCTACACCTTC.

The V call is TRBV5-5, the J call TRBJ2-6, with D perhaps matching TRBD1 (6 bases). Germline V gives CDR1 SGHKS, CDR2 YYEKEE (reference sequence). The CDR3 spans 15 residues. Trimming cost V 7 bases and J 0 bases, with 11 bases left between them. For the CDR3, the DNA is TGTGCCAGCCGTCGACAGGCCTCTGGGGCCAACGTCCTGACTTTC. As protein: CASRRQASGANVLTF.

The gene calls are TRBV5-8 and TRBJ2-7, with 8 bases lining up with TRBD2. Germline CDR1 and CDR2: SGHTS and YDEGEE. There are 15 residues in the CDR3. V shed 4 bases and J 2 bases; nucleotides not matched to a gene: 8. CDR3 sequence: CASSPIGTRAYEQYF. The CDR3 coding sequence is TGTGCCAGCAGCCCCATTGGGACTAGAGCCTACGAGCAGTACTTC.

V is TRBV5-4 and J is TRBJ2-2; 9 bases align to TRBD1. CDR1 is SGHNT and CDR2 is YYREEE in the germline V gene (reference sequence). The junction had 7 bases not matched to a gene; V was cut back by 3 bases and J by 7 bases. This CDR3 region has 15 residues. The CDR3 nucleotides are TGTGCCAGCAGCTGGGGACAGGGCCGAGGCGGGGAGCTGTTTTTT. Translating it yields CASSWGQGRGGELFF.

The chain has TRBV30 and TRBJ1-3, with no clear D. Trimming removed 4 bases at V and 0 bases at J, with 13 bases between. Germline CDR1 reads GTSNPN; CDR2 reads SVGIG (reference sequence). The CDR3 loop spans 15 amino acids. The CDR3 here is CAWTEHMDSGNTIYF. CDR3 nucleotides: TGTGCCTGGACAGAGCATATGGACTCTGGAAACACCATATATTTT.

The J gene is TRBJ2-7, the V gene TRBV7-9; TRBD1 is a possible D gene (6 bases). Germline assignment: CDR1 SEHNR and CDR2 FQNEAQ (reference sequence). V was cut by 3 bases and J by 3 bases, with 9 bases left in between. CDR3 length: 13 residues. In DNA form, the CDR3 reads TGTGCCAGCAGCTTCGGACAGAGCTACGAGCAGTACTTC. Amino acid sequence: CASSFGQSYEQYF.

The CDR3 region is CASSPPGDSSYNEQFF. The CDR3 DNA is TGTGCCAGCAGCCCCCCCGGGGACTCCTCCTACAATGAGCAGTTCTTC. V usage is TRBV14 and J usage is TRBJ2-1; weak D call: TRBD2 (6 bases). V was pared by 4 bases and J by 0 bases, with 13 bases between. The CDR3 runs to 16 residues. The germline gives CDR1 SGHDN, CDR2 FVKESK.

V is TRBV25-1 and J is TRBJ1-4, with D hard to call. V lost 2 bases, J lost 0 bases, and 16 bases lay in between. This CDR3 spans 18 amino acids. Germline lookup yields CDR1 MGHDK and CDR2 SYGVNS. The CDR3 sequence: CASSELSDSSATNEKLFF. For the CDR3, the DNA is TGTGCCAGCAGTGAACTATCGGACTCCTCAGCAACTAATGAAAAACTGTTTTTT.

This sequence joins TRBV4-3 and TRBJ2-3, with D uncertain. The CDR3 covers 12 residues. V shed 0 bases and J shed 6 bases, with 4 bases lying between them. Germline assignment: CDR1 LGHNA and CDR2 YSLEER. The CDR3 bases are TGCGCCAGCAGCCAAGATTGGGATACGCAGTATTTT. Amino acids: CASSQDWDTQYF.

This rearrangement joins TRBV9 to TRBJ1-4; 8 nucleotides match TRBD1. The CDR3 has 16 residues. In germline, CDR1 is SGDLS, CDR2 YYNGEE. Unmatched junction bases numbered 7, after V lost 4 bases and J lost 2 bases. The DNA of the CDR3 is TGTGCCAGCAGCACCACAGGGGGTTTGACTAATGAAAAACTGTTTTTT. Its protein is CASSTTGGLTNEKLFF.

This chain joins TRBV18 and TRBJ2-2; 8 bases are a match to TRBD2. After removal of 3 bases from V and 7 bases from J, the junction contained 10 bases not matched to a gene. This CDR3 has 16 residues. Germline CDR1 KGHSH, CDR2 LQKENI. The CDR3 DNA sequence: TGTGCCAGCTCACCCCTTCGGGGGGGCCAGCACGGGGAGCTGTTTTTT. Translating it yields CASSPLRGGQHGELFF.

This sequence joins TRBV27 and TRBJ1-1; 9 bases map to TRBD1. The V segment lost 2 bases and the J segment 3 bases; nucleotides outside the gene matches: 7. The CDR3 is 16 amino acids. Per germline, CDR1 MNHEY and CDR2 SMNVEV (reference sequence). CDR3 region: CASSLMSGTGYTEAFF. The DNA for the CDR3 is TGTGCCAGCAGTTTAATGAGTGGGACAGGGTACACTGAAGCTTTCTTT.

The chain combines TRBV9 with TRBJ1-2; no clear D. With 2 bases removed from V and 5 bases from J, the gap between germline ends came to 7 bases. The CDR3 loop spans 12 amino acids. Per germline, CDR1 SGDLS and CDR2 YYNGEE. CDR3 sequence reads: CASSVLSYGYTF. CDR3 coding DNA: TGTGCCAGCAGCGTTTTAAGTTATGGCTACACCTTC.

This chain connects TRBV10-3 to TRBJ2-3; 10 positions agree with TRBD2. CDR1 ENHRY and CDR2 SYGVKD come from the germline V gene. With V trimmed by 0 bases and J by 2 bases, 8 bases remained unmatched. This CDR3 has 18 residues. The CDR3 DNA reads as TGTGCCATCAGTGAGTCTGGACTAGCGGATTACTACACAGATACGCAGTATTTT. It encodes CAISESGLADYYTDTQYF.

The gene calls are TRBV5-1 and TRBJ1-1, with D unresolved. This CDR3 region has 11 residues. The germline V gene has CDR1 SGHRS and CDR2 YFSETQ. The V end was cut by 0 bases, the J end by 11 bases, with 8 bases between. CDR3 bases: TGCGCCAGCAGCTTGGGAGGGATCGCTTTCTTT. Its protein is CASSLGGIAFF.

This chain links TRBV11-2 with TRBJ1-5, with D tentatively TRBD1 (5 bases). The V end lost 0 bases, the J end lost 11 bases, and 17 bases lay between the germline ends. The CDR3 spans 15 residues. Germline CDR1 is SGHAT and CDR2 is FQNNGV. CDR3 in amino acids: CASSLDPGAAGTQHF. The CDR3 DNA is TGTGCCAGCAGCTTAGACCCTGGGGCCGCGGGGACCCAGCATTTT.

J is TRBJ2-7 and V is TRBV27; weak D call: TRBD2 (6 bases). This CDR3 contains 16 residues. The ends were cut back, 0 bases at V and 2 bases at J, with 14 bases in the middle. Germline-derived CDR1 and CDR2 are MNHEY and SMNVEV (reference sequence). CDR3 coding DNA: TGTGCCAGCAGTTTATCGGGCGGGGCCAGCGCCTACGAGCAGTACTTC. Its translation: CASSLSGGASAYEQYF.

The CDR3 region is CASSFDGPNTEAFF. CDR3 sequence (DNA): TGTGCCAGCAGCTTTGACGGACCTAACACTGAAGCTTTCTTT. The chain recombines TRBV7-9 with TRBJ1-1; D not resolved. V was clipped by 3 bases and J by 2 bases, with 10 bases between them. This CDR3 is built from 14 residues. Germline CDR1 SEHNR, CDR2 FQNEAQ (reference sequence).

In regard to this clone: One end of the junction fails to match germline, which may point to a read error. CDR3 sequence (DNA): TGTGCCAGCAGCTTGGGAAGCCGCCCCTACGAGCAGTACTTC. The encoded protein is CASSLGSRPYEQYF. V usage is TRBV5-3 and J usage is TRBJ2-7; D is unresolved. TRBV5-3 carries the ORF label, with uncertain function. The CDR3 consists of 14 residues.

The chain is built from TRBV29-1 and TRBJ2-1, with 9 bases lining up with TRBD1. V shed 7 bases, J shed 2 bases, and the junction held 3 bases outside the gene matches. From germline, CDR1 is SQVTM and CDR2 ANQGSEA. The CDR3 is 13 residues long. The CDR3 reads CSARDRAYNEQFF. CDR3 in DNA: TGCAGCGCCCGGGACAGGGCCTACAATGAGCAGTTCTTC.

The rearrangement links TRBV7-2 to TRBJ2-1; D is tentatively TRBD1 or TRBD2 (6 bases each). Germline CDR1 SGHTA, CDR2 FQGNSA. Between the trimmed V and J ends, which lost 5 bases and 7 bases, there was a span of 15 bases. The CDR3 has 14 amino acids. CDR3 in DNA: TGTGCCAGCAGCCCAATTTGGGGGGCAAATGAGCAGTTCTTC. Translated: CASSPIWGANEQFF.

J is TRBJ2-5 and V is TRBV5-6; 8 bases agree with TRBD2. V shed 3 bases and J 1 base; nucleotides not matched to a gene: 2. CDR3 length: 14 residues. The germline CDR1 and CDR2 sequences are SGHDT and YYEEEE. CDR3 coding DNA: TGTGCCAGCAGCTGGACTAGCAGCCAAGAGACCCAGTACTTC. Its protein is CASSWTSSQETQYF.

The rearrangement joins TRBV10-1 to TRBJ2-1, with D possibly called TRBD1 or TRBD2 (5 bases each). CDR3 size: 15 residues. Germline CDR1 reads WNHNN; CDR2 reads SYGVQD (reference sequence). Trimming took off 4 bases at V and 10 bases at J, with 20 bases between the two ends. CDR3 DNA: TGCGCCAGCAGTGGGGGACGCCGCCCCTCGAGGGAGCAGTTCTTC. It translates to CASSGGRRPSREQFF.